Included here is one TCR beta chain sequence, with context. This sample stems from a study of cytomegalovirus exposure and HLA in healthy donors. Across the whole study: From HLA-typed donors, an early data release held about 85 million unique TCRs. Assignment to the Caucasian-associated ancestry cluster applied to 81% of the approximately 390 genotyped donors.

The PCR had 60 Vbeta and 13 Jbeta primers. TCRdb keeps only in-frame clones here, not all; method: immunoSEQ multiplex PCR. The sample has more than 90,000 clones, more than 70% seen once. This clonotype originated in a man aged 30 to 39 in good health and CMV-seronegative. Source material: PBMCs.

CDR3 amino acids: CAIRGRSADTQYF. For the CDR3, the DNA is TGTGCCATCAGGGGGCGTTCGGCAGATACGCAGTATTTT. The genes are TRBV10-3 and TRBJ2-3; D is perhaps TRBD1 (5 bases). CDR3 length: 13 amino acids. Between the trimmed V and J ends, which lost 6 bases and 4 bases, there was a span of 11 bases. Germline lookup yields CDR1 ENHRY and CDR2 SYGVKD.